Below, 32 T cell receptor beta chains from the same sample are listed, as sequenced in a study of cytomegalovirus exposure and HLA in healthy donors (dated by TCRdb to between 2016 and 2019). The library came from the immunoSEQ multiplex PCR assay. The multiplex PCR relied on a mix of 60 forward primers for TCR Vbeta segments and 13 reverse primers for TCR Jbeta segments. TCRdb took over this immuneACCESS table, retaining in-frame rearrangements with V and J assigned. Such tables are incomplete; in checked studies, under half of the missing clones stem from an unresolved V gene, and the remainder is unexplained. The sample table contains roughly 180,000 clones; only one count was recorded for approximately 80% of them. 2.4% of the sample is held by the ten biggest clonotypes. Sequences were obtained from PBMCs. The receptors stem from a male donor in good health and CMV-seronegative.

This chain uses TRBV21-1 with TRBJ2-2; no DNA check was done on the table's D call, TRBD1. TRBV21-1 is tagged as a pseudogene. This CDR3 has 17 amino acids. The CDR3 nucleotides are TGTGCCAGCAGCGGGACAGGGTTTTCCCGGGACACCGGGGAGCTGTTTTTT. This sequence encodes CASSGTGFSRDTGELFF.

The CDR3 region is CASTLGDFNGYTF. The CDR3 DNA sequence: TGTGCCAGCACATTAGGGGACTTTAATGGCTACACCTTC. V gene TRBV6-1 combines with J gene TRBJ1-2; TRBD1 might be the D (5 bases). Germline assignment: CDR1 MNHNS and CDR2 SASEGT. This CDR3 spans 13 amino acids. The germline V and J ends were trimmed by 7 bases and 6 bases, with 15 bases remaining between them.

The chain carries TRBV18 and TRBJ1-1; tentatively, D is TRBD1 (6 bases). CDR1 KGHSH and CDR2 LQKENI come from the germline V gene. The CDR3 is made up of 15 amino acids. V lost 3 bases to trimming and J lost 3 bases, with 14 bases between them. The CDR3 sequence is CASSPLRQDDTEAFF. CDR3 nucleotide sequence: TGTGCCAGCTCACCTCTTAGACAGGACGACACTGAAGCTTTCTTT. The complete variable domain, with remaining parts taken from reference TRBV18 and TRBJ1-1, reads NAGVMQNPRHLVRRRGQEARLRCSPMKGHSHVYWYRQLPEEGLKFMVYLQKENIIDESGMPKERFSAEFPKEGPSILRIQQVVRGDSAAYFCASSPLRQDDTEAFFGQGTRLTVV.

CDR3 loop: CASSAGTGLEQFF. CDR3 in DNA: TGTGCCAGCAGCGCAGGGACTGGTCTTGAGCAGTTCTTC. The chain combines TRBV14 with TRBJ2-1; maybe TRBD2 (6 bases). The CDR3 length is 13 residues. Germline values: CDR1 SGHDN, CDR2 FVKESK. Trimming left V 5 bases short and J 9 bases short, with 14 bases between.

This chain links TRBV30 with TRBJ1-3; 11 bases match TRBD1. The CDR3 is 16 amino acids. CDR1 and CDR2 (germline): GTSNPN, SVGIG (reference sequence). Losses at the gene ends were 3 bases for V and 0 bases for J; bases not matched to a gene: 4. CDR3 nucleotides: TGTGCCTGGAGGACCGGGACAGGGGGCTCTGGAAACACCATATATTTT. Translation: CAWRTGTGGSGNTIYF.

This clone appeared a single time. The chain joins TRBV5-1 to TRBJ2-7; possibly TRBD1 for D (7 bases). Trimming stripped 6 bases from V and 5 bases from J, with 15 bases between. CDR1 is SGHRS, CDR2 YFSETQ, per germline. CDR3 length: 13 amino acids. CDR3: CASTRGTAHEQYF. The CDR3 coding sequence is TGCGCCAGCACCCGGGGGACAGCCCACGAGCAGTACTTC. Full variable domain (rest looked up from reference TRBV5-1 and TRBJ2-7): KAGVTQTPRYLIKTRGQQVTLSCSPISGHRSVSWYQQTPGQGLQFLFEYFSETQRNKGNFPGRFSGRQFSNSRSEMNVSTLELGDSALYLCASTRGTAHEQYFGPGTRLTVT.

This chain uses TRBV6-6 with TRBJ2-7; D is unclear. This CDR3 is 13 amino acids long. V lost 2 bases to trimming and J lost 3 bases, with 8 bases between them. CDR1 and CDR2 from the germline V gene are MNHNY and SVGAGI (reference sequence). In nucleotides, the CDR3 is TGTGCCAGCAGTTACACGAATAGCTACGAGCAGTACTTC. As protein: CASSYTNSYEQYF.

The chain uses TRBV19 and TRBJ1-1; TRBD1 might be the D (5 bases). The V end lost 7 bases, the J end lost 1 base, and 16 bases lay between the germline ends. Germline values: CDR1 LNHDA, CDR2 SQIVND (reference sequence). There are 15 residues in the CDR3. CDR3 sequence reads: CASMNEGVENTEAFF. The CDR3 DNA reads as TGTGCCAGTATGAACGAAGGGGTAGAGAACACTGAAGCTTTCTTT.

V and J are TRBV5-4 and TRBJ2-7; 12 bases line up with TRBD2. This CDR3 region has 16 residues. The J segment lost 6 bases and the V segment lost 4 bases, leaving 11 bases of the junction unmatched. The germline V gene encodes CDR1 SGHNT and CDR2 YYREEE (reference sequence). The CDR3 is CASSVEIGLAGSEQYF. DNA for the CDR3: TGTGCCAGCAGCGTGGAAATAGGACTAGCGGGGAGCGAGCAGTACTTC.

This clone came up a few times. The V gene is TRBV4-3, the J gene TRBJ1-5, with D possibly TRBD1 on 6 matching bases. Deletions cut 3 bases from V and 1 base from J, with 7 bases between. CDR3 length: 14 residues. Germline loops: CDR1 LGHNA, CDR2 YSLEER. The CDR3 protein is CASSQGASNQPQHF. CDR3 nucleotide sequence: TGCGCCAGCAGCCAGGGGGCCAGCAATCAGCCCCAGCATTTT.

The rearrangement uses TRBV19 and TRBJ2-5; 9 bases agree with TRBD2. The V gene's germline CDR1 is LNHDA and CDR2 SQIVND (reference sequence). The CDR3 is 19 residues long. The trim removed 3 bases at V and 3 bases at J, leaving 17 bases unmatched. The CDR3 sequence is CASSIAGPTGASGEETQYF. For the CDR3, the DNA is TGTGCCAGTAGTATTGCCGGTCCAACAGGGGCTAGCGGGGAAGAGACCCAGTACTTC.

V and J are TRBV30 and TRBJ2-1; 8 bases map to TRBD1. This CDR3 comprises 12 residues. Germline V gene sequence: CDR1 GTSNPN, CDR2 SVGIG (reference sequence). V dropped 4 bases and J dropped 6; count of bases not matched to a gene: 2. The CDR3 spells CAWNDRGNEQFF. In DNA form, the CDR3 reads TGTGCCTGGAATGACAGGGGCAATGAGCAGTTCTTC.

A few counts support this clone. V is TRBV14 and J is TRBJ2-3; D is ambiguous. The germline V and J ends were trimmed by 1 base and 0 bases, with 11 bases remaining between them. The CDR3 sequence is 16 residues long. Germline-derived CDR1 and CDR2 are SGHDN and FVKESK. This CDR3 is CASSQGDWMSTDTQYF. CDR3 in DNA: TGTGCCAGCAGCCAAGGCGACTGGATGAGCACAGATACGCAGTATTTT.

The table lists this clone with a count of one. The rearrangement uses TRBV27 and TRBJ1-2; D is ambiguous. The ends were cut back, 2 bases at V and 7 bases at J, with 17 bases in the middle. The CDR3 covers 15 residues. CDR1 MNHEY and CDR2 SMNVEV come from the germline V gene (reference sequence). The CDR3 nucleotides read TGTGCCAGCAGTTTAGCCTCCAATCCACTAGGTGGCTACACCTTC. This sequence encodes CASSLASNPLGGYTF.

This rearrangement joins TRBV7-9 to TRBJ1-4, with 9 bases fitting TRBD1. Germline V CDR1 and CDR2: SEHNR, FQNEAQ (reference sequence). The CDR3 is made up of 18 amino acids. Germline trimming cut 2 bases from V and 0 bases from J; bases unmatched to any gene: 7. DNA for the CDR3: TGTGCCAGCAGCTTAAACAGGGGGCGGGTTTCAACTAATGAAAAACTGTTTTTT. Amino acid sequence: CASSLNRGRVSTNEKLFF.

The V and J genes are TRBV11-3 and TRBJ2-3; 7 bases agree with TRBD1. Per the germline V gene, CDR1 is SGHNT and CDR2 is YENEEA. This CDR3 region has 15 residues. V was clipped by 5 bases and J by 0 bases; unmatched bases: 5. CDR3: CASSPRQGSTDTQYF. As DNA, the CDR3 is TGTGCCAGCAGCCCGCGACAGGGTAGCACAGATACGCAGTATTTT.

The V gene is TRBV9, the J gene TRBJ2-1; 8 positions match TRBD2. The germline V gene has CDR1 SGDLS and CDR2 YYNGEE. Unmatched junction bases numbered 3, after V lost 1 base and J lost 0 bases. This CDR3 has 16 residues. This CDR3 is CASSVLRGASYNEQFF. The CDR3 DNA follows: TGTGCCAGCAGCGTATTGCGGGGGGCCTCCTACAATGAGCAGTTCTTC. Combining the CDR3 with reference TRBV9 and TRBJ2-1 gives the whole variable domain DSGVTQTPKHLITATGQRVTLRCSPRSGDLSVYWYQQSLDQGLQFLIQYYNGEERAKGNILERFSAQQFPDLHSELNLSSLELGDSALYFCASSVLRGASYNEQFFGPGTRLTVL.

This clone has only one observation. The rearrangement links TRBV2 to TRBJ1-2; 7 bases are shared with TRBD1. The CDR3 has 13 amino acids. Germline trimming cut 9 bases from V and 2 bases from J; bases unmatched to any gene: 6. Germline V CDR1 and CDR2: SNHLY, FYNNEI. The CDR3 bases are TGTGCCAGATCAGGACAGGAGAACTATGGCTACACCTTC. Amino acids: CARSGQENYGYTF.

The CDR3 DNA reads as TGTGCCAGCAGTTTAAGGGACAGACCTAATGAAAAACTGTTTTTT. Its translation is CASSLRDRPNEKLFF. The rearrangement links TRBV27 to TRBJ1-4; the match to TRBD1 covers 7 bases. Trimming at V came to 2 bases and at J to 3 bases, leaving 3 bases not matched to a gene. This CDR3 is 15 amino acids long. Germline CDR1 and CDR2: MNHEY and SMNVEV (reference sequence).

This clone was recorded once. The rearrangement joins TRBV5-4 to TRBJ1-2, with 10 bases fitting TRBD1. The trim removed 4 bases at V and 4 bases at J, leaving 4 bases unmatched. Germline CDR1 and CDR2: SGHNT and YYREEE (reference sequence). The CDR3 has 14 residues. This CDR3 is CASSGDRGPYGYTF. CDR3 in DNA: TGTGCCAGCAGCGGTGACAGGGGGCCCTATGGCTACACCTTC.

The chain combines TRBV6-5 with TRBJ1-2; TRBD1 aligns across 7 bases. This CDR3 comprises 15 residues. The V gene end was trimmed by 8 bases and the J gene end by 1 base; junction bases not matched to a gene: 10. CDR1 MNHEY and CDR2 SVGAGI come from the germline V gene. The CDR3 nucleotides read TGTGCCAGCCGAACAAAATCAGGGGGTAACTATGGCTACACCTTC. It yields the protein CASRTKSGGNYGYTF.

J is TRBJ2-5 and V is TRBV6-5; D is unclear. The CDR3 spans 12 residues. The V and J ends lost 5 bases and 5 bases respectively, with 9 bases between them. The germline CDR1 and CDR2 sequences are MNHEY and SVGAGI. Here the CDR3 DNA reads TGTGCCAGCAGTAAACCCTACGAGACCCAGTACTTC. Amino acid sequence: CASSKPYETQYF.

The gene calls are TRBV28 and TRBJ1-2; TRBD1 is a possible D gene (6 bases). Trimming cost V 1 base and J 7 bases, with 13 bases left between them. Germline lookup yields CDR1 MDHEN and CDR2 SYDVKM. This CDR3 is built from 14 residues. The CDR3 region is CASSLLGTRTGYTF. Here the CDR3 DNA reads TGTGCCAGCAGTTTATTGGGGACAAGGACTGGCTACACCTTC.

This rearrangement joins TRBV28 to TRBJ2-5, with 11 nucleotides matching TRBD2. The trim removed 4 bases at V and 1 base at J, leaving 2 bases unmatched. This CDR3 region has 15 residues. Germline loops: CDR1 MDHEN, CDR2 SYDVKM. CDR3 loop: CASSSLAGAQETQYF. The DNA for the CDR3 is TGTGCCAGCAGTTCACTAGCGGGAGCCCAAGAGACCCAGTACTTC.

The rearrangement uses TRBV25-1 and TRBJ1-2, with 7 bases identical to TRBD1. V lost 1 base and J lost 2; bases outside the gene matches: 4. The germline gives CDR1 MGHDK, CDR2 SYGVNS. The CDR3 is 15 amino acids. CDR3: CASSESPGGNYGYTF. CDR3 DNA: TGTGCCAGCAGTGAATCGCCAGGGGGGAACTATGGCTACACCTTC.

This clone was found once. The chain couples TRBV29-1 to TRBJ2-2; D call uncertain. Germline CDR1 is SQVTM and CDR2 is ANQGSEA. The V and J ends lost 7 bases and 8 bases respectively, with 11 bases between them. The CDR3 sequence is 11 residues long. The CDR3 spells CSAREQGELFF. The CDR3 region has the DNA TGCAGCGCCCGAGAACAGGGGGAGCTGTTTTTT.

V is TRBV5-1 and J is TRBJ2-1; the match to TRBD2 covers 8 bases. The V segment lost 0 bases and the J segment 9 bases; nucleotides outside the gene matches: 11. The CDR3 spans 16 residues. Germline V gene sequence: CDR1 SGHRS, CDR2 YFSETQ. The CDR3 bases are TGCGCCAGCAGCTTGGCCTTCGGGACTAGTTTATTTGAGCAGTTCTTC. Protein sequence: CASSLAFGTSLFEQFF.

V and J are TRBV4-2 and TRBJ2-2; a weak D match, TRBD2 (6 bases). This CDR3 is built from 17 residues. The ends were cut back, 1 base at V and 5 bases at J, with 17 bases in the middle. Looked up from germline, CDR1 is LGHNA and CDR2 is YNFKEQ. CDR3 protein: CASSQVSLGGKTGELFF. CDR3 nucleotides: TGTGCCAGCAGCCAAGTAAGCCTGGGGGGAAAGACCGGGGAGCTGTTTTTT.

Only one count was recorded for this clone. The chain couples TRBV29-1 to TRBJ2-3, with 7 bases that match TRBD1. In germline, CDR1 is SQVTM, CDR2 ANQGSEA. The CDR3 contains 12 residues. The V and J ends lost 7 bases and 2 bases, in that order; junction bases with no gene match: 3. In nucleotides, the CDR3 is TGCAGCGCCGGACAGGCCACAGATACGCAGTATTTT. Encoded protein: CSAGQATDTQYF.

This sequence joins TRBV6-5 and TRBJ1-5; TRBD1 is a possible D gene (6 bases). The V end was cut by 0 bases, the J end by 8 bases, with 11 bases between. The CDR3 is made up of 14 amino acids. Germline CDR1 reads MNHEY; CDR2 reads SVGAGI. Written as DNA, the CDR3 is TGTGCCAGCAGTTACTCCCAGGGGATTAAGCCCCAGCATTTT. Protein sequence: CASSYSQGIKPQHF.

The chain employs TRBV5-1 and TRBJ2-5; TRBD2 aligns across 7 bases. This CDR3 spans 15 amino acids. The ends lost 7 bases at V and 2 bases at J; junction bases unmatched: 11. CDR1 and CDR2 from the germline V gene are SGHRS and YFSETQ. In DNA, the CDR3 is TGCGCCAGCCGACCCGGGGCGGGAGAACAAGAGACCCAGTACTTC. This sequence encodes CASRPGAGEQETQYF.

The J gene is TRBJ2-3, the V gene TRBV7-9, with TRBD2 matching 12 bases. Germline V gene data show CDR1 as SEHNR and CDR2 as FQNEAQ (reference sequence). This CDR3 contains 19 residues. V shed 4 bases, J shed 0 bases, and the junction held 11 bases outside the gene matches. The CDR3 DNA sequence: TGTGCCAGCAGCTCGACGACTAGCGGGGGCCACGGGAGCACAGATACGCAGTATTTT. It is translated as CASSSTTSGGHGSTDTQYF.